This T cell receptor (beta chain) was identified in a study of Ad26.COV2.S vaccination and SARS-CoV-2 variants. General observations from the study: It was found that vaccine and placebo recipients had similar non-spike TCR breadth. Total responses of T cells may have been underestimated by the analyses of TCR breadth and depth. Following vaccination, spike-specific CD8+ and CD4+ T cell responses reportedly exhibited substantial breadth.

A remark on this clone: Its cognate antigen is unknown.

With 4 bases removed from V and 0 bases from J, the gap between germline ends came to 16 bases. From germline, CDR1 is SGHKS and CDR2 YYEKEE (reference sequence). The CDR3 length is 16 residues. Treatment denoted: some 20 received Ad26.COV2.S at low or high dose, single or two shots; 5 received placebo; per-sample allocation not given. Collection of samples fell on day 63 after the first vaccine or placebo injection. An adult of 18-55 years in Boston served as donor. The table came from immunoSEQ multiplex PCR; TCRdb's copy has only in-frame clones and leaves some out. Of around 340,000 clones in the sample, 70% to 90% were seen once.

The sequence came from a person between 18 and 65 years old who received the Ad26.COV2.S COVID-19 vaccine or a placebo. Sequencing was performed on peripheral blood, taken in a trial of Ad26.COV2.S vaccine versus placebo. The chain combines TRBV5-5 with TRBJ1-1; D possibly corresponds to TRBD1 (5 bases). CDR3 sequence: CASSVAGLGMNTEAFF. The CDR3 bases are TGTGCCAGCAGCGTCGCAGGGTTGGGGATGAACACTGAAGCTTTCTTT.